A selection of T cell receptor beta chains follows, all from one sample in a study of a mutant IDH1 vaccine in newly diagnosed glioma. Only in-frame clones appear in the TCRdb table, and some are missing; sequencing was by immunoSEQ multiplex PCR. The sample shows roughly 120,000 clones, just under 80% of them seen only once. These receptors have no identified antigens. Sample: PBMCs, taken from a glioma patient whose treatment included an IDH1 peptide vaccine. The receptor source for this set is a man aged 40-55 years with glioma. Each CDR3 is given with its conserved first and last residue.

j_call	v_call	cdr3_aa
TRBJ1-3	TRBV4-2	CASSQERQPSGNTIYF
TRBJ1-4	TRBV5-4	CASSFRTGGANEKLFF
TRBJ1-1	TRBV7-3	CASSLFPQGEAFF
TRBJ2-3	TRBV5-1	CASIPPSGSMDTQYF
TRBJ2-3	TRBV21-1	CASSKVGADTQYF
TRBJ1-5	TRBV2	CASSPGGVQPQHF
TRBJ1-3	TRBV6-5	CASSYSSGSGNTIYF
TRBJ1-4	TRBV7-2	CASSFGAFEANEKLFF
TRBJ2-3	TRBV9	CASKRLFGTDTQYF
TRBJ1-2	TRBV19	CASSLGQTNYGYTF
TRBJ2-3	TRBV5-6	CASSLVLALAGAKDTQYF
TRBJ2-5	TRBV19	CASSILAGVLETQYF
TRBJ1-1	TRBV10-3	CAISTFAGTNTEAFF